This passage covers 11 T cell receptor beta chains from one sample sequenced in a study of glioma-infiltrating T cells after dendritic cell vaccination. TCRdb keeps only in-frame clones here, not all; method: immunoSEQ multiplex PCR. The data show 90,000 to 110,000 clones, with around 91% seen just once and 2.7% held by the top ten. Time point described: after dendritic cell vaccination, including at tumor progression/relapse. The sequenced sample was blood, obtained after dendritic cell vaccination. These receptors were obtained from a human donor with glioblastoma.

In this sample, this clone turned up once. The gene calls are TRBV5-1 and TRBJ2-1, with 7 bases fitting TRBD2. The CDR3 length is 16 residues. With 0 bases clipped from V and 2 bases from J, the junction kept 5 bases outside the gene matches. Per the germline V gene, CDR1 is SGHRS and CDR2 is YFSETQ. CDR3 sequence reads: CASSLGASGPYNEQFF. CDR3 bases: TGCGCCAGCAGCTTGGGGGCTAGCGGTCCCTACAATGAGCAGTTCTTC. The variable domain in full, with the rest retrieved from reference TRBV5-1 and TRBJ2-1, is KAGVTQTPRYLIKTRGQQVTLSCSPISGHRSVSWYQQTPGQGLQFLFEYFSETQRNKGNFPGRFSGRQFSNSRSEMNVSTLELGDSALYLCASSLGASGPYNEQFFGPGTRLTVL.

The V and J genes are TRBV5-1 and TRBJ1-4; D is perhaps TRBD1 (5 bases). CDR3 length: 16 amino acids. Germline lookup yields CDR1 SGHRS and CDR2 YFSETQ. V was trimmed by 0 bases and J by 4 bases, leaving 13 bases between them. CDR3 region: CASSLGQPTLNEKLFF. The CDR3, as DNA: TGCGCCAGCAGCTTGGGACAGCCAACCCTTAATGAAAAACTGTTTTTT.

V and J are TRBV30 and TRBJ1-2, with D possibly TRBD1 on 5 matching bases. Germline V gene lookup returns CDR1 GTSNPN and CDR2 SVGIG (reference sequence). V was shortened by 6 bases and J by 7 bases, with 12 bases between the two germline ends. The CDR3 consists of 11 residues. The CDR3 sequence is CACKEGPGYTF. CDR3 DNA sequence: TGTGCCTGTAAGGAGGGACCTGGCTACACCTTC.

The genes are TRBV11-3 and TRBJ2-5, with 8 positions matching TRBD1. CDR3 size: 16 residues. Germline trimming cut 6 bases from V and 4 bases from J; bases unmatched to any gene: 13. Germline CDR1 reads SGHNT; CDR2 reads YENEEA. CDR3 amino acids: CASRQDRGLFGETQYF. The DNA of the CDR3 is TGTGCCAGCAGACAAGACAGGGGACTCTTTGGAGAGACCCAGTACTTC.

The chain couples TRBV7-2 to TRBJ2-7; 7 bases are a match to TRBD2. CDR1 is SGHTA and CDR2 is FQGNSA in the germline V gene. The CDR3 runs to 15 residues. The V gene end was trimmed by 5 bases and the J gene end by 7 bases; junction bases not matched to a gene: 14. This CDR3 reads CASSRDYLQSSEQYF. Written as DNA, the CDR3 is TGTGCCAGCAGCCGGGACTACTTACAGAGTTCAGAGCAGTACTTC.

The chain combines TRBV7-3 with TRBJ2-7, with 9 nucleotides matching TRBD2. The trim removed 5 bases at V and 6 bases at J, leaving 8 bases unmatched. The CDR3 consists of 14 residues. Germline loops: CDR1 SGHTA, CDR2 FQGTGA. The CDR3 protein is CASSPAGLAAEQYF. The CDR3 coding sequence is TGTGCCAGCAGCCCAGCGGGACTAGCAGCCGAGCAGTACTTC. The full variable domain, in which reference TRBV7-3 and TRBJ2-7 provide the parts outside the CDR3, is GAGVSQTPSNKVTEKGKYVELRCDPISGHTALYWYRQSLGQGPEFLIYFQGTGAADDSGLPNDRFFAVRPEGSVSTLKIQRTERGDSAVYLCASSPAGLAAEQYFGPGTRLTVT.

The V call is TRBV11-2, the J call TRBJ1-2, with D possibly matching TRBD1 (6 bases). This CDR3 has 16 amino acids. V was pared by 5 bases and J by 2 bases, with 18 bases between. Germline CDR1 SGHAT, CDR2 FQNNGV. CDR3 bases: TGTGCCAGCAGCCCTGCCGATGGGCAGGGGAACTATGGCTACACCTTC. This gives the protein CASSPADGQGNYGYTF.

The J gene is TRBJ1-6, the V gene TRBV6-5; 8 positions agree with TRBD1. CDR3 length equals 14 residues. Germline-derived CDR1 and CDR2 are MNHEY and SVGAGI. V trimming: 6 bases; J trimming: 7 bases; junction bases outside the gene matches: 5. CDR3 residues: CASRADRANSPLHF. CDR3 in DNA: TGTGCCAGCAGGGCGGACAGGGCAAATTCACCCCTCCACTTT.

The chain employs TRBV19 and TRBJ2-7; 9 bases match TRBD1. Per the germline V gene, CDR1 is LNHDA and CDR2 is SQIVND (reference sequence). Trimming cost V 3 bases and J 7 bases; bases outside gene matches: 7. The CDR3 spans 14 residues. CDR3 loop: CASSIGTGSGEQYF. In DNA, the CDR3 is TGTGCCAGTAGTATCGGGACAGGGTCGGGTGAGCAGTACTTC.

The chain combines TRBV5-1 with TRBJ1-3; D is ambiguous. Germline lookup yields CDR1 SGHRS and CDR2 YFSETQ. The CDR3 has 13 residues. V was trimmed by 4 bases and J by 0 bases, leaving 5 bases between them. The CDR3 sequence is CASSLDSGNTIYF. The CDR3 DNA reads TGCGCCAGCAGCCTAGACTCTGGAAACACCATATATTTT.

Concerning this clone: The same CDR3 is also encoded by other DNA sequences in this sample. The chain joins TRBV18 to TRBJ1-5, with no clear D. This CDR3 has 14 amino acids. Germline loops: CDR1 KGHSH, CDR2 LQKENI. The ends were cut back, 2 bases at V and 1 base at J, with 6 bases in the middle. CDR3 sequence: CASSPAGSNQPQHF. In DNA form, the CDR3 reads TGTGCCAGCTCACCAGCGGGGAGCAATCAGCCCCAGCATTTT.